The present TCR beta chain was sequenced within a study of CD8 T cells in Susac syndrome. The RNA input was about 0.45 to 1 ug, and it was reverse transcribed with random hexamers. A single record per CDR3 protein comes from TCRdb applying MiXCR to the immunoSEQ multiplex PCR reads. The sample shows 250,000 or so distinct CDR3 sequences, just under 95% of them seen only once. Germline values: CDR1 MGHRA, CDR2 YSYEKL. The CDR3 length is 16 residues. Trimming pared 0 bases from V and 0 bases from J, leaving 9 bases between. CD8+ and CD4+ blood T cells underwent TCR beta sequencing. The rearrangement joins TRBV4-1 to TRBJ1-5, with a possible D match to TRBD1 (5 bases). Sequencing used CD4+ T cells from PBMCs. The receptor was derived from a human donor with multiple sclerosis. CDR3 DNA sequence: TGCGCCAGCAGCCAAGAACAGGCCTTTAGCAATCAGCCCCAGCATTTT. It specifies CASSQEQAFSNQPQHF.